This paragraph reports one TCR beta chain. Study processing details: Amplification with reference gene primers provided the estimates of nucleated cell counts. TCRdb's copy holds only in-frame clones and misses some; the assay was immunoSEQ multiplex PCR. The V and J calls and clone size are taken from that table; D and trimming were inferred from the DNA. The sample holds more than 200,000 clones, 75% to 90% seen once. This CDR3 spans 15 amino acids. CDR1 MDHEN and CDR2 SYDVKM come from the germline V gene. Trimming took off 3 bases at V and 2 bases at J, with 12 bases between the two ends. The data were obtained in a study of blood T cell repertoires in COVID-19. The overall study: The United States, Italy and Spain provided the acute and convalescent COVID-19 samples.

Each participant's cohort was designated according to participant-reported clinical history. Sequencing was done on a sample of PBMCs or T cells enriched from blood (not recorded which). V usage is TRBV28 and J usage is TRBJ2-3, with D possibly matching TRBD2 (5 bases). This receptor was obtained from a young woman with acute COVID-19. CDR3 residues: CASSFTRALTDTQYF. In nucleotides, the CDR3 is TGTGCCAGCAGTTTTACGCGGGCCCTCACAGATACGCAGTATTTT.